The present entry profiles one T cell receptor (beta chain) with its context. Seattle-derived patients entered the study during active infection and were followed longitudinally. Methods used by the authors: Amplifying reference gene primers gave estimates of nucleated cell counts. Sequencing used immunoSEQ multiplex PCR; TCRdb keeps in-frame clones, though not all of them. The D gene and trimming were derived from the DNA, and the V and J assignments and clone size from that table. The repertoire has 170,000 or so clones, around nine tenths of them found once; the top ten carry 0.45% to 0.6%. The sample comes from a study of blood T cell repertoires in COVID-19. Overall study: Samples taken during acute and convalescent COVID-19 were collected in the United States, Italy and Spain. T cells, B-cell-depleted T cells, or PBMCs provided the cDNA or gDNA that served as material.

Source material: peripheral blood. This sequence was found in a man in his 60s with COVID-19, enrolled during active disease.

The CDR3 sequence is CASRRLAGDWEELFF. Here the CDR3 DNA reads TGTGCCAGCAGACGACTAGCGGGAGACTGGGAGGAGCTGTTTTTT. This chain uses TRBV7-6 with TRBJ2-2; TRBD2 matches 12 bases. Trimming cost V 6 bases and J 10 bases; bases outside gene matches: 9. Germline CDR1 is SGHVS and CDR2 is FNYEAQ. CDR3 length equals 15 residues.